The rows below give T cell receptor beta chains drawn from one sample of a study of relationships among human T cell subsets. TCRdb reprocessed the multiplex PCR reads via MiXCR and lists one record per CDR3 protein. The sample has over 10,000 distinct CDR3 sequences; around two thirds are singletons. Input material: CD4+ Th1 cells sorted from blood. These receptors originate from a man aged 35-49 years in good health. The CDR3 runs from the conserved cysteine through the conserved F or W. The D gene is left open where the match is weak. A clone size is listed for some rows: how often the clone was seen (once, few, many), or a class if it is expanded.

clone size: -; D gene: TRBD1; V gene: TRBV29-1; J gene: TRBJ2-5; CDR3 DNA: TGCAGCGTTGAAGGCGCGACAGGGGAGACCCAGTACTTC; CDR3 protein: CSVEGATGETQYF
clone size: -; D gene: -; V gene: TRBV2; J gene: TRBJ2-1; CDR3 DNA: TGTGCCAGCAGTGGTCTCGGACGGAGCTCCTACAATGAGCAGTTCTTC; CDR3 protein: CASSGLGRSSYNEQFF
clone size: -; D gene: -; V gene: TRBV28; J gene: TRBJ2-1; CDR3 DNA: TGTGCCAGCTTCTCAGGGGTTGGCAATGAGCAGTTCTTC; CDR3 protein: CASFSGVGNEQFF
clone size: once; D gene: TRBD1; V gene: TRBV7-8; J gene: TRBJ2-2; CDR3 DNA: TGTGCCAGCATGGGACAGTCCACCGGGGAGCTGTTTTTT; CDR3 protein: CASMGQSTGELFF
clone size: -; D gene: -; V gene: TRBV11-2; J gene: TRBJ2-1; CDR3 DNA: TGTGCCAGCAGCTTACAGGGTTCGTTATTCGATGAGCAGTTCTTC; CDR3 protein: CASSLQGSLFDEQFF
clone size: few; D gene: -; V gene: TRBV6-6; J gene: TRBJ1-1; CDR3 DNA: TGTGCCAGTAGTCGGCAGGGAGGGACTGAAGCTTTCTTT; CDR3 protein: CASSRQGGTEAFF
clone size: -; D gene: -; V gene: TRBV5-1; J gene: TRBJ2-4; CDR3 DNA: TGCGCCAGCAGCTTGGAGGCAGGGGGGAACATTCAGTACTTC; CDR3 protein: CASSLEAGGNIQYF
clone size: -; D gene: TRBD2; V gene: TRBV6-6; J gene: TRBJ2-1; CDR3 DNA: TGTGCCAGCAGTGGAACCGGGACTAGAAATGAGCAGTTCTTC; CDR3 protein: CASSGTGTRNEQFF
clone size: -; D gene: TRBD1; V gene: TRBV10-2; J gene: TRBJ2-5; CDR3 DNA: TGCGCCAGCAGCCGACAGGGTTACCAAGAGACCCAGTACTTC; CDR3 protein: CASSRQGYQETQYF
clone size: -; D gene: TRBD2; V gene: TRBV12-3/TRBV12-4; J gene: TRBJ2-5; CDR3 DNA: TGTGCCAGCAGTTTACATTTGGGACTACGGGAGACCCAGTACTTC; CDR3 protein: CASSLHLGLRETQYF
clone size: -; D gene: -; V gene: TRBV7-8; J gene: TRBJ1-3; CDR3 DNA: TGTGCCAGCAGTGAAATAGGGCCGGACTCTGGAAACACCATATATTTT; CDR3 protein: CASSEIGPDSGNTIYF
clone size: -; D gene: -; V gene: TRBV2; J gene: TRBJ2-5; CDR3 DNA: TGTGCCAGCAGTAGTGGACCGCAGCAAGAGACCCAGTACTTC; CDR3 protein: CASSSGPQQETQYF
clone size: -; D gene: -; V gene: TRBV5-6; J gene: TRBJ2-3; CDR3 DNA: TGTGCCAGCACCTCGGAATCTTGGGGCGCAGATACGCAGTATTTT; CDR3 protein: CASTSESWGADTQYF
clone size: -; D gene: -; V gene: TRBV28; J gene: TRBJ1-2; CDR3 DNA: TGTGCCAGCAGCCGCAACTATGGCTACACCTTC; CDR3 protein: CASSRNYGYTF
clone size: -; D gene: -; V gene: TRBV10-3; J gene: TRBJ1-2; CDR3 DNA: TGTGCCATCACCGAACAGAACTATGGCTACACCTTC; CDR3 protein: CAITEQNYGYTF
clone size: -; D gene: -; V gene: TRBV29-1; J gene: TRBJ1-2; CDR3 DNA: TGCAGCGTTGGAGCTGAAACTAACTATGGCTACACCTTC; CDR3 protein: CSVGAETNYGYTF
clone size: -; D gene: TRBD2; V gene: TRBV11-2; J gene: TRBJ2-3; CDR3 DNA: TGTGCCAGCAGTCGGACTAGCGGGGCAGATACGCAGTATTTT; CDR3 protein: CASSRTSGADTQYF
clone size: -; D gene: -; V gene: TRBV7-9; J gene: TRBJ2-4; CDR3 DNA: TGTGCCAGCAGCTTGATGGAGCTAGCCAAAAACATTCAGTACTTC; CDR3 protein: CASSLMELAKNIQYF
clone size: -; D gene: TRBD1; V gene: TRBV14; J gene: TRBJ1-3; CDR3 DNA: TGTGCCAGCAGCCGACAGGGGGCTGGAAACACCATATATTTT; CDR3 protein: CASSRQGAGNTIYF
clone size: -; D gene: -; V gene: TRBV20-1; J gene: TRBJ1-2; CDR3 DNA: TGCAGTGCCCACGACAGATCTAACTATGGCTACACCTTC; CDR3 protein: CSAHDRSNYGYTF
clone size: -; D gene: -; V gene: TRBV20-1; J gene: TRBJ2-5; CDR3 DNA: TGCAGTGCTAGTGCCGGGACACCCGGGAGGGAGACCCAGTACTTC; CDR3 protein: CSASAGTPGRETQYF
clone size: few; D gene: TRBD2; V gene: TRBV30; J gene: TRBJ2-1; CDR3 DNA: TGTGCCTGTTTACTAGCGGAAGCCTACAATGAGCAGTTCTTC; CDR3 protein: CACLLAEAYNEQFF
clone size: -; D gene: -; V gene: TRBV29-1; J gene: TRBJ2-7; CDR3 DNA: TGCAGCGTTCGCAGGGGAACGGAGTACGAGCAGTACTTC; CDR3 protein: CSVRRGTEYEQYF